These 27 T cell receptor beta chains came from one sample sequenced in a study of blood T cells in healthy people across ages. A second PCR, run for about 6 to 11 cycles, used a sample-barcoded 5' primer plus a J-beta primer mix. MiXCR, applied by TCRdb to the 5' RACE reads, yields one record per CDR3 protein. This sample has over a million distinct CDR3 sequences, with approximately 63% found just once. The sequencing input was blood. The receptors originated from a man aged 18 to 29 in good health.

J is TRBJ2-5 and V is TRBV18, with D possibly matching TRBD1 (6 bases). Germline CDR1 and CDR2: KGHSH and LQKENI. This CDR3 comprises 14 residues. The V end was cut by 3 bases, the J end by 4 bases, with 12 bases between. CDR3 region: CASSPSTGGETQYF. The DNA for the CDR3 is TGTGCCAGCTCACCCTCGACAGGAGGAGAGACCCAGTACTTC.

The V and J genes are TRBV21-1 and TRBJ1-2; TRBD1 is the table's D call and was not checked against the DNA. TRBV21-1 corresponds to a pseudogene. The CDR3 has 14 residues. The CDR3 DNA is TGTGCCAGCAGCAAAAGGAAGGGGGACTATGGCTACACCTTC. This translates into CASSKRKGDYGYTF.

This clonotype was picked up a small number of times. This sequence joins TRBV29-1 and TRBJ2-3, with 15 nucleotides matching TRBD2. V dropped 6 bases and J dropped 6; count of bases not matched to a gene: 7. Germline CDR1 is SQVTM and CDR2 is ANQGSEA. CDR3 length equals 15 residues. CDR3 amino acids: CSVPGLAGGLDTQYF. DNA for the CDR3: TGCAGCGTACCGGGACTAGCGGGAGGTTTGGATACGCAGTATTTT.

This chain uses TRBV27 with TRBJ2-5; 9 nucleotides match TRBD2. The junction had 7 bases not matched to a gene; V was cut back by 2 bases and J by 3 bases. CDR1 MNHEY and CDR2 SMNVEV come from the germline V gene (reference sequence). The CDR3 is 16 residues long. CDR3 residues: CASSLPATSGKETQYF. For the CDR3, the DNA is TGTGCCAGCAGTTTACCCGCGACTAGCGGCAAAGAGACCCAGTACTTC.

This chain connects TRBV6-6 to TRBJ2-3, with unresolved D. The CDR3 runs to 14 residues. Germline V gene lookup returns CDR1 MNHNY and CDR2 SVGAGI (reference sequence). Deletions cut 0 bases from V and 7 bases from J, with 11 bases between. The CDR3: CASSYSTAPNTQYF. DNA for the CDR3: TGTGCCAGCAGTTACTCGACCGCACCAAATACGCAGTATTTT.

The chain has TRBV20-1 and TRBJ1-1, with a weak D call TRBD1 (6 bases). This CDR3 has 12 amino acids. In germline, CDR1 is DFQATT, CDR2 SNEGSKA (reference sequence). Trimming removed 2 bases from V and 7 bases from J, with 11 bases in between. This chain's CDR3 is CSARLRGFEAFF. DNA for the CDR3: TGCAGTGCTAGATTGAGGGGGTTTGAAGCTTTCTTT.

The chain joins TRBV9 to TRBJ2-5; 7 bases are shared with TRBD2. With 2 bases clipped from V and 5 bases from J, the junction kept 0 bases outside the gene matches. Germline V CDR1 and CDR2: SGDLS, YYNGEE. This CDR3 has 12 amino acids. CDR3 sequence reads: CASSVGRETQYF. CDR3 DNA sequence: TGTGCCAGCAGCGTCGGGAGGGAGACCCAGTACTTC.

The chain has TRBV19 and TRBJ2-7; TRBD1 agrees at 7 bases. The J call may be mistaken, given a closer DNA end match to TRBJ2-4. The CDR3 consists of 14 residues. The germline V gene encodes CDR1 LNHDA and CDR2 SQIVND (reference sequence). In nucleotides, the CDR3 is TGTGCCAGTAGTCCACCGGGACAGATATACATTCAGTACTTC. Protein: CASSPPGQIYIQYF.

The chain combines TRBV4-3 with TRBJ2-1; 8 bases map to TRBD1. Looked up from germline, CDR1 is LGHNA and CDR2 is YSLEER. V shed 2 bases, J shed 4 bases, and the junction held 4 bases outside the gene matches. The CDR3 extends over 15 amino acids. The CDR3 nucleotides read TGCGCCAGCAGCCAAACCCGGGACAGGTACAATGAGCAGTTCTTC. Amino acid sequence: CASSQTRDRYNEQFF.

In its sample, this clonotype was seen a few times. The V call is TRBV4-3, the J call TRBJ2-1; D assignment may be TRBD1 or TRBD2 (5 bases each). Germline V lookup: CDR1 LGHNA, CDR2 YSLEER. CDR3 length: 13 amino acids. The ends were cut back, 3 bases at V and 6 bases at J, with 9 bases in the middle. The CDR3 nucleotides are TGCGCCAGCAGCCACCATGGGGGCAATGAGCAGTTCTTC. Protein product: CASSHHGGNEQFF.

The chain uses TRBV5-1 and TRBJ2-5, with TRBD1 identical over 7 bases. The CDR3 is 14 residues long. CDR1 and CDR2 from the germline V gene are SGHRS and YFSETQ. J lost 0 bases, V lost 2 bases, and 1 base had no gene match. The CDR3 reads CASSLQGNQETQYF. The CDR3, as DNA: TGCGCCAGCAGCTTACAGGGGAACCAAGAGACCCAGTACTTC.

This clonotype was observed a few times. The chain couples TRBV28 to TRBJ2-3, with TRBD1 matching 11 bases. There are 13 residues in the CDR3. Germline V gives CDR1 MDHEN, CDR2 SYDVKM. The J segment lost 3 bases and the V segment lost 8 bases, leaving 1 base of the junction unmatched. The DNA for the CDR3 is TGTGCCAGCGGACAGGGGGCAACAGATACGCAGTATTTT. Amino acids: CASGQGATDTQYF. Looking up the rest from reference TRBV28 and TRBJ2-3 gives the full variable domain: DVKVTQSSRYLVKRTGEKVFLECVQDMDHENMFWYRQDPGLGLRLIYFSYDVKMKEKGDIPEGYSVSREKKERFSLILESASTNQTSMYLCASGQGATDTQYFGPGTRLTVL.

The chain is built from TRBV6-2 or TRBV6-3 and TRBJ1-1; D gene ambiguous. CDR3 length: 15 amino acids. Trimming pared 0 bases from V and 3 bases from J, leaving 11 bases between. Germline lookup yields CDR1 MNHEY and CDR2 SVGEGT. CDR3 sequence (DNA): TGTGCCAGCAGTTACTCGACAAGGGCGCACACTGAAGCTTTCTTT. Residues: CASSYSTRAHTEAFF.

The chain combines TRBV29-1 with TRBJ2-3, with D hard to call. Germline V gene data show CDR1 as SQVTM and CDR2 as ANQGSEA. This CDR3 comprises 12 residues. Trimming removed 7 bases from V and 1 base from J, with 9 bases in between. The CDR3 nucleotides read TGCAGCGCCTCCCCGGGCACAGATACGCAGTATTTT. Amino acids: CSASPGTDTQYF.

Remarks on this clonotype: A single base separates this from a much larger clone, so it may be a read error. The chain links TRBV4-3 to TRBJ2-5; TRBD1 aligns across 9 bases. The last part of the DNA fits TRBJ2-7 better; the J call may be wrong. The CDR3 runs 15 residues. The germline V gene encodes CDR1 LGHNA and CDR2 YSLEER. In DNA, the CDR3 is TGCACCAGCAGCCAAGATTTTGGGACAGGGAGCGAGCAGTACTTC. It specifies CTSSQDFGTGSEQYF.

In its sample, this clonotype was seen a few times. This sequence joins TRBV10-3 and TRBJ2-7; TRBD1 matches at 8 bases. Losses at the gene ends were 6 bases for V and 2 bases for J; bases not matched to a gene: 3. The germline V gene encodes CDR1 ENHRY and CDR2 SYGVKD. The CDR3 consists of 13 residues. CDR3 sequence reads: CAISRDRTYEQYF. CDR3 DNA sequence: TGTGCCATCAGCCGGGACAGGACCTACGAGCAGTACTTC.

The rearrangement links TRBV7-9 to TRBJ2-3; 10 bases align to TRBD2. The CDR3 loop spans 16 amino acids. The V gene's germline CDR1 is SEHNR and CDR2 FQNEAQ (reference sequence). Trimming removed 5 bases from V and 5 bases from J; junction bases left unmatched: 10. The CDR3 sequence: CASSPLGTSAQDTQYF. For the CDR3, the DNA is TGTGCCAGCAGCCCCCTTGGGACTAGCGCTCAAGATACGCAGTATTTT.

J is TRBJ2-7 and V is TRBV28; TRBD1 or TRBD2 may be the D gene (6 bases each). The end of the DNA fits TRBJ2-4 better, so the J call may be wrong. The CDR3 has 11 amino acids. Germline lookup yields CDR1 MDHEN and CDR2 SYDVKM. CDR3 bases: TGTGCCACCCAAAGGGGGGACATTCAGTACTTC. Encoded protein: CATQRGDIQYF.

The gene calls are TRBV6-1 and TRBJ2-5; 9 nucleotides line up with TRBD2. The assigned J gene may be wrong: the sequence end matches TRBJ2-7 better. Germline values: CDR1 MNHNS, CDR2 SASEGT. The CDR3 sequence is 12 residues long. The CDR3 loop reads CASWREGNEQYF. The CDR3 DNA sequence: TGTGCCAGCTGGCGGGAGGGCAACGAGCAGTACTTC.

This chain uses TRBV5-4 with TRBJ1-6; TRBD1 might be the D (6 bases). V was cut by 4 bases and J by 9 bases, with 14 bases left in between. Germline V CDR1 and CDR2: SGHNT, YYREEE (reference sequence). This CDR3 contains 14 residues. The CDR3 is CASSGGGGVSPLHF. The DNA for the CDR3 is TGTGCCAGCAGCGGGGGGGGCGGCGTTTCACCCCTCCACTTT.

The chain carries TRBV10-3 and TRBJ1-1; D remains unclear. V was shortened by 8 bases and J by 1 base, with 11 bases between the two germline ends. CDR1 and CDR2 (germline): ENHRY, SYGVKD. The CDR3 sequence is 13 residues long. The CDR3, as DNA: TGTGCCATCGCCCCAGACAAGAACACTGAAGCTTTCTTT. Translating gives CAIAPDKNTEAFF.

This chain joins TRBV6-5 and TRBJ2-3, with TRBD1 identical over 8 bases. The CDR3 length is 13 residues. The junction had 7 bases not matched to a gene; V was cut back by 10 bases and J by 4 bases. The germline V gene has CDR1 MNHEY and CDR2 SVGAGI. The CDR3: CAIGTGRADTQYF. CDR3 in DNA: TGTGCCATCGGGACAGGCAGGGCAGATACGCAGTATTTT.

The genes are TRBV5-1 and TRBJ1-2; tentative D call: TRBD1 (5 bases). Germline V gene lookup returns CDR1 SGHRS and CDR2 YFSETQ. V was trimmed by 4 bases and J by 2 bases, leaving 9 bases between them. This CDR3 comprises 13 residues. The CDR3 loop is CASSEGPNYGYTF. The CDR3 DNA reads as TGCGCCAGCAGCGAGGGACCAAACTATGGCTACACCTTC.

A word on this clonotype: The junction departs from the called germline gene at one end, perhaps through a read error. The chain joins TRBV7-9 to TRBJ2-3; no reliable D call. The CDR3 runs to 13 residues. Per germline, CDR1 SEHNR and CDR2 FQNEAQ (reference sequence). CDR3 DNA: TGTGTCAGCAGCCCCTGGGGTACAGATACGCAGTATTTT. It yields the protein CVSSPWGTDTQYF.

In its sample, this clonotype was seen a few times. CDR3 nucleotide sequence: TGCAGCGCAACGATAGGGAGCGGGGGCACTGAAGCTTTCTTT. This gives the protein CSATIGSGGTEAFF. The chain recombines TRBV29-1 with TRBJ1-1, with D possibly TRBD1 on 5 matching bases. The germline V gene has CDR1 SQVTM and CDR2 ANQGSEA. With 7 bases removed from V and 4 bases from J, the gap between germline ends came to 19 bases. The CDR3 sequence is 14 residues long.

The chain recombines TRBV5-1 with TRBJ2-3; D remains ambiguous. V was clipped by 0 bases and J by 1 base, with 12 bases between them. Germline V lookup: CDR1 SGHRS, CDR2 YFSETQ. The CDR3 runs to 16 residues. CDR3 DNA sequence: TGCGCCAGCAGCTTGGAAGCACAGACCCGCACAGATACGCAGTATTTT. This translates into CASSLEAQTRTDTQYF.

This clonotype has just one count. The chain has TRBV18 and TRBJ2-4; D gene ambiguous. The J call could be wrong; TRBJ2-7 is a better fit for the DNA end. There are 14 residues in the CDR3. CDR1 is KGHSH, CDR2 LQKENI, per germline. CDR3 sequence (DNA): TGTGCCAGCTCACACCCCGGGTCCCCCTACGAGCAGTACTTC. It encodes CASSHPGSPYEQYF.